The sequence of this T cell receptor (beta chain) was determined in a study of CD8 T cells in ankylosing spondylitis (dated by TCRdb to about 2017). For the study in its entirety: T cell receptor beta repertoires were profiled in healthy donors and ankylosing spondylitis patients so that disease-linked TCR variants could be found. Samples of peripheral blood were taken, and for ankylosing spondylitis patients, synovial fluid was collected as well. The whole study cohort included 108 healthy donors and 20 to 25 ankylosing spondylitis patients. What the authors observed across the whole study: Significant enrichment of the disease-linked clones was reported in matched synovial fluid samples from ankylosing spondylitis patients. Blood from ankylosing spondylitis patients appeared to be characterized by a TCR beta motif made up of eight highly homologous amino acid variants. Some motif variants were previously reported in synovial fluid and blood of reactive arthritis patients, suggesting common disease-initiation mechanisms. In peripheral blood, the disease-linked clones were found at relatively low frequencies and had a CD8+ phenotype.

Sequencer: Illumina HiSeq 2500. Quantitative 5'-RACE with molecular barcodes was used to prepare TCR beta libraries. On the authors' methods: Disease-linked TCR variants were identified with a new computational method built on a probabilistic model of VDJ rearrangement. TCRdb cleaned the public reads at Q25 with fastp, built clones with MiXCR and kept in-frame beta chains. Rows matching on CDR3 protein sequence are summarized as one entry with the most common DNA and genes. These V and J calls derive from TCRdb rather than the authors' analysis. Present in this sample are around 140,000 distinct CDR3 sequences, 10% to 12% of which were seen just once. The ten largest clones represent about 3.8% of the sample. The CDR3 spans 9 residues, from the cysteine through the phenylalanine. Only the CDR3 region is kept as DNA, spanning 27 bases read in frame from base 1. CDR1 WNHNN and CDR2 SYGVQD are derived from the germline V gene (reference sequence). V is reduced by 11 bases and J by 10 bases, leaving a spacing of 9 bases between them.

The sample holds many counts of this clonotype. Its antigen remains unidentified. Base qualities are not provided; no much larger clone lies one nucleotide away. The sequencing sample was made of blood, either unsorted or a sorted T cell fraction (not recorded which). The sequence links TRBV10-1 to TRBJ2-1, with the D segment identity uncertain. The sequence was collected from a female donor with ankylosing spondylitis or in good health (not recorded which). The DNA sequence is as follows: TGCGCCCCCGTCCGGGAGCAGTTCTTC. Its protein is CAPVREQFF.